These 22 T cell receptor beta chains came from one sample sequenced in a study of CD8+CD57+ T cells in acquired aplastic anemia. Profiling that covered TCR beta VDJ and CDR3 relied on genomic DNA as its template. MiXCR, run by TCRdb on the reads, gives a single entry per CDR3 protein. The table shows about 95,000 distinct CDR3 sequences, with around two thirds occurring only once. The authors sequenced patients whose flow cytometry had shown CD8+CD57+ cell expansion. The specimen sequenced was sorted CD4+, CD8+, or CD8+CD57+ T cells (not recorded which) from PBMCs. The receptor set was obtained from a human donor with aplastic anemia.

This clonotype was observed a handful of times. The rearrangement joins TRBV15 to TRBJ1-2, with TRBD1 matching over 11 bases. CDR3 length: 17 amino acids. Germline CDR1 is LNHNV and CDR2 is YYDKDF (reference sequence). V shed 5 bases, J shed 4 bases, and the junction held 12 bases outside the gene matches. The CDR3 DNA sequence: TGTGCCACCAGCTCCGGGACAGGGGGAGTGTCGGGCTATGGCTACACCTTC. Translating it yields CATSSGTGGVSGYGYTF.

V usage is TRBV25-1 and J usage is TRBJ2-1, with D hard to call. The CDR3 has 14 amino acids. Trimming cost V 5 bases and J 3 bases, with 11 bases left between them. In germline, CDR1 is MGHDK, CDR2 SYGVNS. CDR3 in amino acids: CASSFFGLYNEQFF. The CDR3 DNA reads TGTGCCAGCAGTTTCTTTGGGCTCTACAATGAGCAGTTCTTC. The full variable domain, with the rest looked up from reference TRBV25-1 and TRBJ2-1, is EADIYQTPRYLVIGTGKKITLECSQTMGHDKMYWYQQDPGMELHLIHYSYGVNSTEKGDLSSESTVSRIRTEHFPLTLESARPSHTSQYLCASSFFGLYNEQFFGPGTRLTVL.

The CDR3 region has the DNA TGCGCCAGCAGTGAGAGGGACGGCACAGATACGCAGTATTTT. Protein: CASSERDGTDTQYF. The rearrangement uses TRBV10-1 and TRBJ2-3; D may match TRBD1 or TRBD2 (5 bases each). Trimming took 2 bases from V and 1 from J, leaving 7 bases between them. The germline V gene has CDR1 WNHNN and CDR2 SYGVQD (reference sequence). The length of the CDR3 is 14 residues.

On this clonotype: One junction end does not reproduce the germline sequence, and a read error may be involved. The chain links TRBV10-1 to TRBJ1-1, with D uncertain. The CDR3 is 13 amino acids. Germline CDR1 is WNHNN and CDR2 is SYGVQD (reference sequence). The CDR3, as DNA: TGCGTCAGCAGTGAGGGTCCCGTCACTGAAGCTTTCTTT. This sequence encodes CVSSEGPVTEAFF.

This clonotype was seen a handful of times. The rearrangement uses TRBV7-9 and TRBJ2-5; 8 bases match TRBD2. Germline lookup yields CDR1 SEHNR and CDR2 FQNEAQ (reference sequence). The CDR3 is 13 amino acids. V was pared by 3 bases and J by 4 bases, with 1 base of the junction left unmatched. CDR3 DNA: TGTGCCAGCAGCTTTAGCGGGGTAGAGACCCAGTACTTC. Its protein is CASSFSGVETQYF. The variable domain in full, completed from reference TRBV7-9 and TRBJ2-5, reads DTGVSQNPRHKITKRGQNVTFRCDPISEHNRLYWYRQTLGQGPEFLTYFQNEAQLEKSRLLSDRFSAERPKGSFSTLEIQRTEQGDSAMYLCASSFSGVETQYFGPGTRLLVL.

The rearrangement joins TRBV2 to TRBJ1-2; possible D gene TRBD1, 6 bases. This CDR3 has 13 amino acids. Trimming cost V 6 bases and J 1 base, with 9 bases left between them. CDR1 is SNHLY and CDR2 is FYNNEI in the germline V gene. The CDR3 DNA reads TGTGCCAGCAGCGTACAGGGTAACTATGGCTACACCTTC. This codes for CASSVQGNYGYTF.

A few counts support this clonotype. This rearrangement joins TRBV10-3 to TRBJ2-1, with 7 bases fitting TRBD2. CDR1 and CDR2 from the germline V gene are ENHRY and SYGVKD. CDR3 size: 12 residues. V trimming: 6 bases; J trimming: 4 bases; junction bases outside the gene matches: 0. The CDR3 spells CAIRGLYNEQFF. Written as DNA, the CDR3 is TGTGCCATCAGGGGACTATACAATGAGCAGTTCTTC.

The chain couples TRBV10-2 to TRBJ1-2, with 7 bases lining up with TRBD1. This CDR3 is 14 amino acids long. Germline trimming cut 0 bases from V and 7 bases from J; bases unmatched to any gene: 5. The V gene's germline CDR1 is WSHSY and CDR2 SAAADI. CDR3 protein: CASSESRQGLGYTF. CDR3 sequence (DNA): TGCGCCAGCAGTGAGTCGCGACAGGGACTTGGCTACACCTTC.

V is TRBV12-3 or TRBV12-4 and J is TRBJ1-2, with TRBD1 as a possible D gene (6 bases). Trimming left V 6 bases short and J 1 base short, with 9 bases between. The CDR3 totals 13 residues. The CDR3, as DNA: TGTGCCAGCAGCGCCAGGGGTAACTATGGCTACACCTTC. Protein product: CASSARGNYGYTF.

J is TRBJ2-1 and V is TRBV29-1; D is possibly TRBD1 or TRBD2 (6 bases each). This CDR3 comprises 13 residues. With 4 bases removed from V and 5 bases from J, the gap between germline ends came to 12 bases. Germline values: CDR1 SQVTM, CDR2 ANQGSEA. The chain's CDR3 is CSVVGRGDNEQFF. CDR3 bases: TGCAGCGTTGTGGGAAGGGGGGACAATGAGCAGTTCTTC.

This clonotype was picked up one time. The chain carries TRBV11-2 and TRBJ1-4; no clear D gene. The germline V gene has CDR1 SGHAT and CDR2 FQNNGV. Trimming took 0 bases from V and 8 from J, leaving 4 bases between them. CDR3 length: 12 residues. CDR3 in amino acids: CASSLDTEKLFF. CDR3 bases: TGTGCCAGCAGCTTAGACACGGAAAAACTGTTTTTT. The full variable domain, in which reference TRBV11-2 and TRBJ1-4 provide the parts outside the CDR3, is EAGVAQSPRYKIIEKRQSVAFWCNPISGHATLYWYQQILGQGPKLLIQFQNNGVVDDSQLPKDRFSAERLKGVDSTLKIQPAKLEDSAVYLCASSLDTEKLFFGSGTQLSVL.

Only one count was recorded for this clonotype. The chain carries TRBV20-1 and TRBJ2-7; 9 bases match TRBD1. This CDR3 is 13 amino acids long. Germline trimming cut 4 bases from V and 4 bases from J; bases unmatched to any gene: 5. Germline values: CDR1 DFQATT, CDR2 SNEGSKA (reference sequence). CDR3 in amino acids: CSATTGGPYEQYF. The CDR3 region has the DNA TGCAGTGCTACTACAGGGGGCCCGTACGAGCAGTACTTC.

The genes are TRBV5-6 and TRBJ2-7; D is possibly TRBD2 (5 bases). The CDR3 extends over 13 amino acids. The germline V and J ends were trimmed by 2 bases and 5 bases, with 11 bases remaining between them. Germline assignment: CDR1 SGHDT and CDR2 YYEEEE. CDR3 amino acids: CASSLGSGNEQYF. The CDR3 DNA reads as TGTGCCAGCAGCTTAGGTTCGGGGAACGAGCAGTACTTC.

The V gene is TRBV2, the J gene TRBJ2-3; D is uncertain. The V gene's germline CDR1 is SNHLY and CDR2 FYNNEI. Trimming took off 8 bases at V and 2 bases at J, with 11 bases between the two ends. The CDR3 is 13 residues long. The CDR3 here is CASAREVTDTQYF. DNA of the CDR3: TGTGCCAGCGCTAGGGAAGTCACAGATACGCAGTATTTT.

The V call is TRBV29-1, the J call TRBJ1-1; TRBD1 aligns across 7 bases. The germline V gene has CDR1 SQVTM and CDR2 ANQGSEA. The CDR3 is 13 amino acids. V shed 6 bases, J shed 7 bases, and the junction held 11 bases outside the gene matches. The CDR3 DNA reads as TGCAGCGTGGGCCAGACAGGGATTAATGAAGCTTTCTTT. This gives the protein CSVGQTGINEAFF.

The V and J genes are TRBV15 and TRBJ1-6, with no clear D. CDR3 size: 13 residues. Germline-derived CDR1 and CDR2 are LNHNV and YYDKDF (reference sequence). The V end lost 7 bases, the J end lost 6 bases, and 10 bases lay between the germline ends. The CDR3 spells CATTPNANSPLHF. The CDR3 DNA reads TGTGCCACCACCCCAAACGCTAATTCACCCCTCCACTTT.

There are a few counts of this clonotype. V usage is TRBV7-8 and J usage is TRBJ2-5; D is uncertain. The length of the CDR3 is 14 residues. Germline values: CDR1 SGHVS, CDR2 FQNEAQ. Trimming shortened V by 5 bases and J by 5 bases, and 15 bases separated the two germline ends. The DNA for the CDR3 is TGTGCCAGCAGCCGGAACCAAGACCCTGAGACCCAGTACTTC. Translated, it gives CASSRNQDPETQYF.

As for this clonotype: One end of the junction fails to match germline, which may point to a read error. V usage is TRBV2 and J usage is TRBJ2-3, with 7 bases fitting TRBD1. This CDR3 spans 15 amino acids. Germline-derived CDR1 and CDR2 are SNHLY and FYNNEI. The CDR3 DNA follows: TGTGCCAGCCGGCTAACAGGGGTGAGCACAGATGCGCAGTATTTT. This sequence encodes CASRLTGVSTDAQYF.

This clonotype has at least ten counts. The chain recombines TRBV3-1 with TRBJ1-2, with TRBD1 matching 7 bases. The V gene's germline CDR1 is LGHDT and CDR2 YNNKEL (reference sequence). The CDR3 sequence is 14 residues long. The trim removed 1 base at V and 4 bases at J, leaving 3 bases unmatched. CDR3 nucleotide sequence: TGTGCCAGCAGCCAAGCCGACAGGGCCTATGGCTACACCTTC. Translation gives CASSQADRAYGYTF.

This clonotype was counted between two and nine times. The chain is built from TRBV20-1 and TRBJ1-5, with D tentatively TRBD1 (6 bases). Trimming left V 5 bases short and J 1 base short, with 15 bases between. From germline, CDR1 is DFQATT and CDR2 SNEGSKA (reference sequence). CDR3 size: 15 residues. CDR3 region: CSASGTGSSNQPQHF. The CDR3 DNA sequence: TGCAGTGCTTCCGGAACAGGGTCCAGCAATCAGCCCCAGCATTTT.

The chain joins TRBV25-1 to TRBJ1-1; 8 bases map to TRBD1. J was trimmed by 6 bases and V by 1 base; bases with no gene match: 4. The CDR3 extends over 14 amino acids. Looked up from germline, CDR1 is MGHDK and CDR2 is SYGVNS. CDR3 nucleotide sequence: TGTGCCAGCAGTGAATGGACAGGGATCGCTGAAGCTTTCTTT. Residues: CASSEWTGIAEAFF.

CDR3 nucleotide sequence: TGCAGCGTTGCAAACTATGGCTACACCTTC. Protein: CSVANYGYTF. The chain employs TRBV29-1 and TRBJ1-2; D not resolved. CDR1 SQVTM and CDR2 ANQGSEA come from the germline V gene. Deletions cut 4 bases from V and 2 bases from J, with 2 bases between. CDR3 length equals 10 residues.